This T cell receptor beta chain stems from a study of T-cell memory formation after mild COVID-19. V lost 1 base, J lost 5 bases, and 12 bases lay in between. Germline-derived CDR1 and CDR2 are SGHRS and YFSETQ. The CDR3 length is 14 residues. TCRdb re-derived calls from the 5' RACE reads in MiXCR, one entry per CDR3 protein. There are roughly 480,000 distinct CDR3 sequences in the sample; approximately 23% occur only once, and under 15% lies in the top ten. V and J are TRBV5-1 and TRBJ1-1; the D gene is possibly TRBD1 (6 bases). The specimen was PBMCs or a T cell subset sorted from them (not recorded which). The receptor comes from an adult woman who had mild COVID-19 (a few samples of this study predate the infection). Cell type and time point are not known. The CDR3 loop reads CASSLNREGTEAFF. DNA of the CDR3: TGCGCCAGCAGCTTGAACAGGGAGGGGACTGAAGCTTTCTTT.